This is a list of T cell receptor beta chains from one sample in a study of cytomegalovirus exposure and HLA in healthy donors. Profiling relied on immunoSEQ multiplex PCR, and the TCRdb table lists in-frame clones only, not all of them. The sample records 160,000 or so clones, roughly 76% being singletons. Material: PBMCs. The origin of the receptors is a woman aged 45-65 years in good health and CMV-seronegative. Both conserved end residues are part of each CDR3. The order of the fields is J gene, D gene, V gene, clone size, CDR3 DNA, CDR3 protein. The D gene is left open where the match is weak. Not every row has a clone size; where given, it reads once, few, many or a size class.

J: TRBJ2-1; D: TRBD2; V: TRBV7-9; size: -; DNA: TGTTCCAGCAGCTCGTGGACTAGCGGGAGACATGAGCAGTTCTTC; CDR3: CSSSSWTSGRHEQFF
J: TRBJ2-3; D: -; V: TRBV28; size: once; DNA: TGTGCCAGCAGGGGCCTCACAAGCACAGATACGCAGTATTTT; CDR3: CASRGLTSTDTQYF
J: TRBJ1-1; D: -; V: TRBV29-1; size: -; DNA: TGCAGCGTGAAAGGGAGCTTACTCCCCTTCACTGAAGCTTTCTTT; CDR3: CSVKGSLLPFTEAFF
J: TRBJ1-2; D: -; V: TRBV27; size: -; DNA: TGTGCCAGCAGTTTGGACGTTCGGGGGATCTATGGCTACACCTTC; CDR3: CASSLDVRGIYGYTF
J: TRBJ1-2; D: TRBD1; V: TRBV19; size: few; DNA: TGTGCCAGTAGTGCTCGTGGGACAGGGGTCGGCTACACCTTC; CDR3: CASSARGTGVGYTF
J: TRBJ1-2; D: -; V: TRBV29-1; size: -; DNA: TGCAGCGTTGTTGGTTTACAGGGCCTGCTAGGCGGAGGCTACACCTTC; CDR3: CSVVGLQGLLGGGYTF
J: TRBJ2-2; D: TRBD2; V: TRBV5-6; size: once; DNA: TGTGCCAGCAGCCCAAGGACTAGCGGGAGCTCTAACACCGGGGAGCTGTTTTTT; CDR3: CASSPRTSGSSNTGELFF
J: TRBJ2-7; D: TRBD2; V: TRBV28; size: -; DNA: TGTGCCAGCAGTTTAAAACTAGCGGGGAACTACGAGCAGTACTTC; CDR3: CASSLKLAGNYEQYF
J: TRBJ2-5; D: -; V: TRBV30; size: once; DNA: TGTGCCTGGAGTGTACGGGTGACCCAGTACTTC; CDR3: CAWSVRVTQYF
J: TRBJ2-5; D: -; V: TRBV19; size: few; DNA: TGTGCCAGTAGTCTAAGACAGGCGGAGACCCAGTACTTC; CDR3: CASSLRQAETQYF
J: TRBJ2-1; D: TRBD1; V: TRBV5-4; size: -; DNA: TGTGCCAGCAGCCCGGGAATGGACAGGGCCGACAATGAGCAGTTCTTC; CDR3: CASSPGMDRADNEQFF
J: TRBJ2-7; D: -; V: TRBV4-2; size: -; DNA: TGTGCCAGCAAACCCGGGACTGGCTCCTACGAGCAGTACTTC; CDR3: CASKPGTGSYEQYF
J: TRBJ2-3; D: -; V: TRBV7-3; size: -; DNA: TGTGCCAGCAGCTTAAACCAGGGATTAGGCACAGATACGCAGTATTTT; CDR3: CASSLNQGLGTDTQYF
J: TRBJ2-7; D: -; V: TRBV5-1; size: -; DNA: TGCGCCAGCAGCTCCCAGGGGCCTGACTACGAGCAGTACTTC; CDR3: CASSSQGPDYEQYF
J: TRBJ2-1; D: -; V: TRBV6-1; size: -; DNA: TGTGCCAGCAGTATTTCGCAGGGAAGAGTACAGTTCTTC; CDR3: CASSISQGRVQFF
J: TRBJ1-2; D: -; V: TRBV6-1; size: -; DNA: TGTGCCAGCAGTGAAGGCCCTACTAACTATGGCTACACCTTC; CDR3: CASSEGPTNYGYTF
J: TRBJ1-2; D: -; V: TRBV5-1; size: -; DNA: TGCGCCAGCAGCTTGGGGCAGGGTGCCTATGGCTACACCTTC; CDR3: CASSLGQGAYGYTF
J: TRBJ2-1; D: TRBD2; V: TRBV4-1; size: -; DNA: TGCGCCAGCAGCCAAGATCCGAGCGGGACCTACAATGAGCAGTTCTTC; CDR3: CASSQDPSGTYNEQFF
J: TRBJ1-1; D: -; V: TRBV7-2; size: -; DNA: TGTGCCAGCAGCCCTAGTGGGGCGCGCACTGAAGCTTTCTTT; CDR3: CASSPSGARTEAFF
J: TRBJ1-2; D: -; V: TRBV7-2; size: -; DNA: TGTGCCAGCAGCTTAGAAGCGTCCTATGGCTACACCTTC; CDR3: CASSLEASYGYTF
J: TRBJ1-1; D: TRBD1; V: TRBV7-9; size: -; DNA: TGTGCCAGCAGCTCCCAGCTGGGACAGGAGCCGAACACTGAAGCTTTCTTT; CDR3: CASSSQLGQEPNTEAFF
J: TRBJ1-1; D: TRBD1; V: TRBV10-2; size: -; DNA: TGCGCCAGCAGTACCCGGACAGGGGGCTTCACTGAAGCTTTCTTT; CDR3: CASSTRTGGFTEAFF
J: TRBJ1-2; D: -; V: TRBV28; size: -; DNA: TGTGCCAGCAGTTCTGACGGATGGGGGGCTAACTATGGCTACACCTTC; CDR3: CASSSDGWGANYGYTF
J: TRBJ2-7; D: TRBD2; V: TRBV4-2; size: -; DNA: TGTGCCAGCAGCCAAGATTTGGGAAGCGGGGACCCGTACGAGCAGTACTTC; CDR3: CASSQDLGSGDPYEQYF
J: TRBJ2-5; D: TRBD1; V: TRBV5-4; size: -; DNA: TGTGCCAGCAGCCTCCCCCCGGGACAGGGTGAGACCCAGTACTTC; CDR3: CASSLPPGQGETQYF
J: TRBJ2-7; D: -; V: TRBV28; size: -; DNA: TGTGCCAGCAGTAGGACTGTAACCTACGAGCAGTACTTC; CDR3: CASSRTVTYEQYF
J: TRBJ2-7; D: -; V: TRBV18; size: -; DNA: TGTGCCAGCTCACCAGTAACAGCCTCCTACGAGCAGTACTTC; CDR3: CASSPVTASYEQYF
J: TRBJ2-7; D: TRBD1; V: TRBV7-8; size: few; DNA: TGTGCCAGCAGCTTAACTGGACAGGGGGGACCCGAGCAGTACTTC; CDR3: CASSLTGQGGPEQYF
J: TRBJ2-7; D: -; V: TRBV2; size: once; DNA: TGTGCCAGCAGTGTTTCAGGGTCGATCCACGAGCAGTACTTC; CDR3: CASSVSGSIHEQYF
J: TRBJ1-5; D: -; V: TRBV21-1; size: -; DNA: TGTGCCAGCAGCAAACGGGGACTCGGGGGGTATAGCAATCAGCCCCAGCATTTT; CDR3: CASSKRGLGGYSNQPQHF
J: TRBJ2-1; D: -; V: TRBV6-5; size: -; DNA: TGTGCCAGCAGCCGCATACTAGGGGGAAATGAGCAGTTCTTC; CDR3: CASSRILGGNEQFF
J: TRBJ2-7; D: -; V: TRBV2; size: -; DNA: TGTGCCAGCAGTGAAGGGGAGGTTTCTTCCTCCTACGAGCAGTACTTC; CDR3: CASSEGEVSSSYEQYF
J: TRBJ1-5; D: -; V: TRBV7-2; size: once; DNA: TGTGCCAGCAGCTTAGGGCGGAGCAATCAGCCCCAGCATTTT; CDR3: CASSLGRSNQPQHF
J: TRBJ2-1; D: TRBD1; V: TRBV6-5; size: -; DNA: TGTGCCAGCAGTCGCCTGGGACAGGGGAATGAGCAGTTCTTC; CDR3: CASSRLGQGNEQFF
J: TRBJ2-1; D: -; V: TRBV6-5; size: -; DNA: TGTGCCAGCAGTTATACGGGGGGCCTATCCTACAATGAGCAGTTCTTC; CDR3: CASSYTGGLSYNEQFF
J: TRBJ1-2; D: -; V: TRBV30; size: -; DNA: TGTGCCTGGAGTGCGTGGCAGGGGTTTGGCTACACCTTC; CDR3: CAWSAWQGFGYTF
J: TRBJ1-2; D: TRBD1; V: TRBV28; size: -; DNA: TGTGCCAGCAGTACCGGGACAGGGGGCTATGGCTACACCTTC; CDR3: CASSTGTGGYGYTF
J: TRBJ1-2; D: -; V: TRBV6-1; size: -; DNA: TGTGCCTCACTGGGGGCCGCCAAGGGTAACTATGGCTACACCTTC; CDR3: CASLGAAKGNYGYTF
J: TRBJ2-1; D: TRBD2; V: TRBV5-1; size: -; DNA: TGCGCCAGCAGCTCTATAGCGGGAGTCTACAATGAGCAGTTCTTC; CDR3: CASSSIAGVYNEQFF
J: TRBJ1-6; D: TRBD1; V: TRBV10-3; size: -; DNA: TGTGCCATCAGTGAGTCCCAGACAGGGGTGGGTTCACCCCTCCACTTT; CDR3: CAISESQTGVGSPLHF
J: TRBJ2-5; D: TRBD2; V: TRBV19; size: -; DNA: TGTGCCAGTAAGAGCGGGGCCCAAGAGACCCAGTACTTC; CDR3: CASKSGAQETQYF
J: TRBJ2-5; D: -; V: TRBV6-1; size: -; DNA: TGTGCCAGCACCGAAGGGGCCCGGGAGACCCAGTACTTC; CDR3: CASTEGARETQYF
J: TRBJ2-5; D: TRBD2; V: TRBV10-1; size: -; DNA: TGCGCCAGCAGTGAGACGACTAGCGGGGGACAAGAGACCCAGTACTTC; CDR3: CASSETTSGGQETQYF
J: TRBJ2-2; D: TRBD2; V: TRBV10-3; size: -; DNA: TGTGCCATCAGTGAGTCAACTAGCGGGAGGGCCGGGGAGCTGTTTTTT; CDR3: CAISESTSGRAGELFF
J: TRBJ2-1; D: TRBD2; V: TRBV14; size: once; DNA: TGTGCCAGCAGCTATAGCGGGATTTACAATGAGCAGTTCTTC; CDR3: CASSYSGIYNEQFF
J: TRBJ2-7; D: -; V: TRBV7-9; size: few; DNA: TGTTCCAGCAGCTCCACAGACATAGAGCAGTACTTC; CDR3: CSSSSTDIEQYF
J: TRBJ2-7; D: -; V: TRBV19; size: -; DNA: TGTGCCGGTAGCCAAGCGTACGAGCAGTACTTC; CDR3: CAGSQAYEQYF
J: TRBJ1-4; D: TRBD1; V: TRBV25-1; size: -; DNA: TGTGCCAGCACACCACCGGGACAGGGGGGAGAAAAACTGTTTTTT; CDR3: CASTPPGQGGEKLFF
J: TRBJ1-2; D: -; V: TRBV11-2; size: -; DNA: TGTGCCAGCAGCCTTACGGGTGGTGGCTACACCTTC; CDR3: CASSLTGGGYTF
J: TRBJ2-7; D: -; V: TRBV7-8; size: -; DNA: TGTGCCAGCAGCACCTCCTACGAGCAGTACTTC; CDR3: CASSTSYEQYF
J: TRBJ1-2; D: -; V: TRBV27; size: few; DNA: TGTGCCAGCAGTTCCCAGAGGGTTAACTATGGCTACACCTTC; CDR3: CASSSQRVNYGYTF
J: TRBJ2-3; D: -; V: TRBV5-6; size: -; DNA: TGTGCCAGCAGCTTGGGACTAGGGCTCCTCACAGATACGCAGTATTTT; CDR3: CASSLGLGLLTDTQYF
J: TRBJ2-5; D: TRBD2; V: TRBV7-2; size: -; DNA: TGTGCCAGCAGGCTAGCGGGGGAAGAGACCCAGTACTTC; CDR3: CASRLAGEETQYF
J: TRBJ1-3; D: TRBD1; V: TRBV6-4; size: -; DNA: TGTGCCAGCAGTGAGGACAGGGAATTCCCCATATATTTT; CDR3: CASSEDREFPIYF
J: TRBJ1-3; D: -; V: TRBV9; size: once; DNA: TGTGCCAGCAGCTCGGGGAGGGGAAAGGGAAACACCATATATTTT; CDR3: CASSSGRGKGNTIYF
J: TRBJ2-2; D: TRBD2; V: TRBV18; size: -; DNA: TGTGCCAGCTCACTTCTTCCTAGCGGGGCGAACACCGGGGAGCTGTTTTTT; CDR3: CASSLLPSGANTGELFF
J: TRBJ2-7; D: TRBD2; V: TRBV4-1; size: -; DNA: TGCGCCAGCAGCCAAGAAGCGGGAGGGCTTTTTAACGAGCAGTACTTC; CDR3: CASSQEAGGLFNEQYF
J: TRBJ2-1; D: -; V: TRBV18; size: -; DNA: TGTGCCAGCTCACTCCGCGGGGAGCAGTTCTTC; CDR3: CASSLRGEQFF
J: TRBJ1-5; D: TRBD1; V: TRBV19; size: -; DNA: TGTGCCAGTAGTCCCCTGGGACAGCTCCAGCCCCAGCATTTT; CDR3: CASSPLGQLQPQHF
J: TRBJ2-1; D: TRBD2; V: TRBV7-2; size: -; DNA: TGTGCCAGCAGCTCCCAGCGGGGGGGATACAATGAGCAGTTCTTC; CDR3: CASSSQRGGYNEQFF